Described below is a single T cell receptor beta chain sequence and its context. The antigen is not known. The sample originates from a study of cytomegalovirus exposure and HLA in healthy donors. Study findings and constraints: In vitro assays verified that a few CMV-associated chains recognized CMV antigens specifically. Diagnosis of cytomegalovirus status made by the classifier reportedly showed high specificity and sensitivity. A list of 150 or so TCR beta chains associated with cytomegalovirus was given.

Germline assignment: CDR1 SNHLY and CDR2 FYNNEI. The trim removed 5 bases at V and 6 bases at J, leaving 10 bases unmatched. The CDR3 sequence is 15 residues long. Method: immunoSEQ multiplex PCR; TCRdb's copy keeps in-frame clones and lacks some. The sample has around 130,000 clones; 85% to 90% are singletons. This clonotype was obtained from a woman in her twenties or thirties in good health and CMV-seronegative. The chain links TRBV2 to TRBJ1-5; 7 nucleotides align to TRBD1. Sequenced material: PBMCs. For the CDR3, the DNA is TGTGCCAGCAGTTTTGACAGGGTCGGAGGTCAGCCCCAGCATTTT. Translation: CASSFDRVGGQPQHF.